This T cell receptor beta chain was captured by sequencing in a study of blood T cell repertoires in COVID-19. Background on the study: COVID-19 samples, acute and convalescent, were from the United States, Italy and Spain. PBMCs, B-cell-depleted T cells, or T cells were the source of the cDNA or gDNA that made up the material.

Germline CDR1 reads MGHDK; CDR2 reads SYGVNS. This CDR3 is 14 amino acids long. Trimming pared 1 base from V and 4 bases from J, leaving 7 bases between. Per the authors' pipeline: Reference gene primer amplification gave estimated nucleated cell counts. The table came from immunoSEQ multiplex PCR; TCRdb's copy has only in-frame clones and leaves some out. Clonal size and the V and J genes are those of that table, whereas D and trimming came from the DNA. The sample carries around 200,000 clones, more than 75% recorded once. The V and J genes are TRBV25-1 and TRBJ1-4, with D unclear. This sequence originates from a woman aged 18-35 years who had recovered from COVID-19. Sequencing used peripheral blood. CDR3 region: CASSELQSNEKLFF. Written as DNA, the CDR3 is TGTGCCAGCAGTGAATTACAGAGTAATGAAAAACTGTTTTTT. Full variable domain (outside the CDR3, taken from reference TRBV25-1 and TRBJ1-4): EADIYQTPRYLVIGTGKKITLECSQTMGHDKMYWYQQDPGMELHLIHYSYGVNSTEKGDLSSESTVSRIRTEHFPLTLESARPSHTSQYLCASSELQSNEKLFFGSGTQLSVL.